This TCR beta chain comes out of a study of cytomegalovirus exposure and HLA in healthy donors. Overall study findings and caveats: High specificity and sensitivity for cytomegalovirus status were reported for the classifier. Later analysis reportedly placed an Asian-associated ancestry cluster below the roughly 680-donor mean in N-insertions. Several of the most significant clusters appeared, in a later analysis, to be linked to common viral pathogens.

The PCR contained 60 Vbeta and 13 Jbeta primers. Original methodology: It was a later analysis that counted 83 million or so unique TCR beta chains, of which 9 million to 13 million were shared. Sequencing used immunoSEQ multiplex PCR; TCRdb keeps in-frame clones, though not all of them. Clone size and the V and J calls come from that table; the DNA yielded D and trimming. The repertoire includes around 150,000 clones, around 69% of them detected once, and under 3.5% sits in the top ten. The sample holds a few counts of this clone. Antigen specificity is unknown. This CDR3 has 16 amino acids. V dropped 5 bases and J dropped 3; count of bases not matched to a gene: 11. Germline CDR1 and CDR2: MNHNY and SVGAGI (reference sequence).

The V call is TRBV6-6, the J call TRBJ1-2, with 8 nucleotides matching TRBD1. The sequencing input was PBMCs. The clonotype originates from a woman aged 25 to 45 in good health and CMV-seronegative. This chain's CDR3 is CASSPRSPGGYYGYTF. CDR3 coding DNA: TGTGCCAGCAGTCCCCGGTCGCCAGGGGGCTACTATGGCTACACCTTC.